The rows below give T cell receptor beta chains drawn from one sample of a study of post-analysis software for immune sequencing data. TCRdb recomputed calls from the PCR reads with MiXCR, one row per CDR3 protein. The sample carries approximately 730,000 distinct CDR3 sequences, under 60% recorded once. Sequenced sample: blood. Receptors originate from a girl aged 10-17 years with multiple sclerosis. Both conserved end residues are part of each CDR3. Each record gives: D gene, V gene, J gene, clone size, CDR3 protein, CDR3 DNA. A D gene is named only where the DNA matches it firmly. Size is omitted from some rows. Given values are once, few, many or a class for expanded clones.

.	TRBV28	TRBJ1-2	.	CASSSHAALLGYTF	TGTGCCAGCAGTTCCCACGCGGCTCTCCTTGGCTACACCTTC
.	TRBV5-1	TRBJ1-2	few	CASSFTGTTNYGYTF	TGCGCCAGCAGTTTTACAGGGACTACTAACTATGGCTACACCTTC
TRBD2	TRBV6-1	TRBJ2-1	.	CASDPGGSYNEQFF	TGTGCCAGTGACCCGGGGGGCTCCTACAATGAGCAGTTCTTC
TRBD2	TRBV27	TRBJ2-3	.	CASSFYTSGMTADTQYF	TGTGCCAGCAGTTTCTACACTAGCGGGATGACCGCAGATACGCAGTATTTT
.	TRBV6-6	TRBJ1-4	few	CASSLLLDEKLFF	TGTGCCAGCAGTTTACTCCTCGATGAAAAACTGTTTTTT
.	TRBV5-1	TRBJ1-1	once	CASTSAGADTEAFF	TGCGCCAGCACCTCCGCGGGGGCTGACACTGAAGCTTTCTTT
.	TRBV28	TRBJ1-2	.	CASRGPTGPHNYGYTF	TGTGCCAGCAGAGGCCCCACAGGGCCCCATAACTATGGCTACACCTTC
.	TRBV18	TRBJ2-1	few	CASSPAVNNEQFF	TGTGCCAGCTCACCAGCTGTCAACAATGAGCAGTTCTTC
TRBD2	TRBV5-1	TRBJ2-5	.	CASSLRLAEEIQETQYF	TGCGCCAGCAGCCTAAGACTAGCGGAAGAAATCCAAGAGACCCAGTACTTC
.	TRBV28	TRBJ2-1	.	CASSLQGTPYNEQFF	TGTGCCAGCAGTTTACAGGGTACCCCCTACAATGAGCAGTTCTTC
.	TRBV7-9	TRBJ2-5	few	CASGGVREQYF	TGTGCCAGCGGTGGCGTGAGGGAGCAGTACTTC
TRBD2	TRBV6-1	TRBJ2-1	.	CASRRISGITNEQFF	TGTGCCAGCAGACGTATTAGCGGGATAACCAATGAGCAGTTCTTC
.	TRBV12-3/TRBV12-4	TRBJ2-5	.	CASTVGLGGFVETQYF	TGTGCCAGCACGGTGGGGCTAGGGGGATTCGTAGAGACCCAGTACTTC
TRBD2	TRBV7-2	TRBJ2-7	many	CASSLAGNYEQYF	TGTGCCAGCTCTCTAGCGGGGAACTACGAGCAGTACTTC
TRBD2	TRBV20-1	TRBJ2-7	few	CSARRTSGSPGYEQYF	TGCAGTGCCCGGAGGACTAGCGGGAGTCCTGGATACGAGCAGTACTTC
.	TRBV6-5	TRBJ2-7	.	CASSYLGISEQYF	TGTGCCAGCAGTTACTTGGGGATTTCCGAGCAGTACTTC
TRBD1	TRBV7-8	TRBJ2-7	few	CASGRPTGGSYEQYF	TGTGCCAGCGGCAGACCGACAGGGGGGAGCTACGAGCAGTACTTC
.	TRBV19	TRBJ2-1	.	CASSMWGVGENNEQFF	TGTGCCAGTAGTATGTGGGGAGTGGGGGAAAACAATGAGCAGTTCTTC
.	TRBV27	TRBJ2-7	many	CASSFPPYSEQYF	TGTGCCAGCAGTTTCCCCCCTTACTCCGAGCAGTACTTC
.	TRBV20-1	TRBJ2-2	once	CSARGPYGELFF	TGCAGTGCCAGGGGCCCGTACGGGGAGCTGTTTTTT
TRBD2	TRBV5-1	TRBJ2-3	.	CASSLDGRYTDTQYF	TGCGCCAGCAGCTTGGACGGGAGGTACACAGATACGCAGTATTTT
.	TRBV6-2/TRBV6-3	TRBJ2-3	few	CASSLPPSDTQYF	TGTGCCAGCAGCTTACCACCCTCAGATACGCAGTATTTT
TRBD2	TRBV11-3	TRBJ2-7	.	CASRLRAGVAYEQYF	TGTGCCAGCCGCCTCCGAGCGGGAGTTGCCTACGAGCAGTACTTC
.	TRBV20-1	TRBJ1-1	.	CSAGAGGLNTEAFF	TGCAGTGCTGGGGCCGGGGGGCTTAACACTGAAGCTTTCTTT
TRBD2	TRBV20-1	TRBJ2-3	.	CSARDETSGLDYTDTQYF	TGCAGTGCTAGAGACGAGACTAGCGGGCTCGACTACACAGATACGCAGTATTTT
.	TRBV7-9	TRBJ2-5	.	CANSEETQYF	TGTGCCAACAGCGAAGAGACCCAGTACTTC
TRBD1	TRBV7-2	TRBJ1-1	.	CASSLVPPGQGASNTEAFF	TGTGCCAGCAGCTTAGTCCCGCCGGGACAGGGGGCATCGAACACTGAAGCTTTCTTT
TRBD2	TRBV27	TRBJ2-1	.	CASSPWTSGRSVNEQFF	TGTGCCAGCAGCCCGTGGACTAGCGGGAGGAGCGTAAATGAGCAGTTCTTC
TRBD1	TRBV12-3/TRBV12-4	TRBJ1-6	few	CASNRQGPNSPLHF	TGTGCCAGCAATCGACAGGGGCCGAATTCACCCCTCCACTTT
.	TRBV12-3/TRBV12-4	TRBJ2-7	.	CASSLAAGVWYEQYF	TGTGCCAGCAGTTTAGCCGCCGGGGTTTGGTACGAGCAGTACTTC
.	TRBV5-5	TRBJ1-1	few	CASSFALGFDTEAFF	TGTGCCAGCAGCTTTGCCCTGGGATTTGACACTGAAGCTTTCTTT
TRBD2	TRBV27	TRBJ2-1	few	CASSGGLAIYNEQFF	TGTGCCAGCAGTGGGGGACTAGCGATCTACAATGAGCAGTTCTTC
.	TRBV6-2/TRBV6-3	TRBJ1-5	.	CASSPPGHVSQPQHF	TGTGCCAGCAGTCCTCCGGGACATGTGAGTCAGCCCCAGCATTTT
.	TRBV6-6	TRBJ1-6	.	CASSHYLENSPLHF	TGTGCCAGCAGTCACTACCTCGAGAATTCACCCCTCCACTTT
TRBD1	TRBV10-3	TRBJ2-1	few	CAISESGQGARNEQFF	TGTGCCATCAGTGAGTCAGGGCAGGGGGCAAGGAATGAGCAGTTCTTC
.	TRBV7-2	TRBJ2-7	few	CASSSAAGQIYEQYF	TGTGCCAGCAGCTCGGCGGCAGGGCAAATCTACGAGCAGTACTTC
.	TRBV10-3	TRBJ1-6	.	CAISEGRANSPLHF	TGTGCCATCAGTGAGGGCAGGGCAAATTCACCCCTCCACTTT
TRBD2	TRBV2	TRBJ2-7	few	CACRAGTSSYEQYF	TGTGCCTGCAGAGCCGGGACTAGCTCCTACGAGCAGTACTTC